One sample yielded the 3 T cell receptor beta chains listed below, sequenced in a study of T cell repertoires in cytomegalovirus infection (dated by TCRdb to between 2018 and 2021). Sequencing relied on an Illumina HiSeq 1500. Using fastp trimming at Q25 and MiXCR clonotype assembly, TCRdb reanalyzed the public sequencing data and kept in-frame beta chains. For every CDR3 protein sequence, its rows merge into one entry that carries the most common genes and DNA. The sample records roughly 990,000 distinct CDR3 sequences, less than 40% of which are singletons. Around 15% of the sample goes to the ten largest clones. Sample treatment or condition, as interpreted from the label and publication: in vitro stimulation with specific CMV peptide epitopes to enrich CMV-specific T cells. Their antigens remain unidentified. The sequenced sample was cultured CD8+ T cells from PBMCs, obtained from culture after CMV antigen stimulation. Receptor source: a human donor in good health (CMV status not recorded). Some clones in this sample may be carry-over from other donors' samples.

The table lists this clonotype with a count of one. The rearrangement links TRBV5-6 to TRBJ1-6; no clear D gene. The CDR3 consists of 18 residues. Germline CDR1 reads SGHDT; CDR2 reads YYEEEE. Trimming took 1 base from V and 0 from J, leaving 14 bases between them. The CDR3 here is CASSLLSRRSSYNSPLHF. The CDR3 DNA reads TGTGCCAGCAGCTTGCTGTCGAGGAGGAGCTCCTATAATTCACCCCTCCACTTT.

This clonotype was found a few times. The chain combines TRBV4-1 with TRBJ2-5; 8 bases agree with TRBD2. J gave up 2 bases and V 4 bases, and 6 bases lay outside the gene matches. CDR1 MGHRA and CDR2 YSYEKL come from the germline V gene. The CDR3 totals 15 residues. The CDR3 spells CASSPLRGAQETQYF. Here the CDR3 DNA reads TGCGCCAGCAGCCCTTTGCGGGGGGCTCAAGAGACCCAGTACTTC.

The J gene is TRBJ2-1, the V gene TRBV4-3; D is possibly TRBD2 (6 bases). The CDR3 runs to 17 residues. In germline, CDR1 is LGHNA, CDR2 YSLEER. Trimming took off 0 bases at V and 4 bases at J, with 16 bases between the two ends. This CDR3 is CASSQDHAGLGYNEQFF. CDR3 in DNA: TGCGCCAGCAGCCAAGATCACGCGGGGCTCGGATACAATGAGCAGTTCTTC.